The 19 T cell receptor beta chains below were found in one sample sequenced in a study of T cell responses to AZD1222 COVID-19 vaccine. The repertoire was sequenced with immunoSEQ multiplex PCR; TCRdb's copy has only in-frame clones and lacks some. The sample consists of more than 150,000 clones, less than 90% of them appearing once. The input for sequencing was peripheral blood, taken after recovery from COVID-19. All receptors come from an adult who had recovered from COVID-19.

This chain connects TRBV19 to TRBJ2-5, with D maybe TRBD1 (6 bases). The CDR3 contains 12 residues. Germline V gene lookup returns CDR1 LNHDA and CDR2 SQIVND (reference sequence). V lost 10 bases and J lost 2, with 11 bases in between. The CDR3 here is CATQGRQETQYF. The CDR3 DNA reads as TGTGCCACACAGGGTCGGCAAGAGACCCAGTACTTC.

The rearrangement links TRBV29-1 to TRBJ2-2; the match to TRBD2 covers 15 bases. With V trimmed by 0 bases and J by 5 bases, 10 bases remained unmatched. This CDR3 is 19 amino acids long. The germline V gene encodes CDR1 SQVTM and CDR2 ANQGSEA. This chain's CDR3 is CSVEDISPGLAGGTGELFF. The DNA for the CDR3 is TGCAGCGTTGAAGACATTTCACCCGGACTAGCGGGAGGGACCGGGGAGCTGTTTTTT.

This rearrangement joins TRBV7-9 to TRBJ2-7; 8 bases are shared with TRBD1. Germline V gives CDR1 SEHNR, CDR2 FQNEAQ (reference sequence). With 4 bases clipped from V and 5 bases from J, the junction kept 4 bases outside the gene matches. The CDR3 covers 13 residues. In DNA form, the CDR3 reads TGTGCCAGCAGCTCGGACAGGGCCCACGAGCAGTACTTC. It encodes CASSSDRAHEQYF.

This chain links TRBV20-1 with TRBJ1-6; 7 nucleotides line up with TRBD1. The germline V gene encodes CDR1 DFQATT and CDR2 SNEGSKA (reference sequence). Trimming took 3 bases from V and 8 from J; bases not matched to a gene: 13. The CDR3 length is 16 residues. CDR3 residues: CSASPPLTGKDSPLHF. CDR3 DNA: TGCAGTGCTAGTCCCCCACTGACAGGGAAGGATTCACCCCTCCACTTT.

The V gene is TRBV5-1, the J gene TRBJ2-7; 12 bases map to TRBD2. V lost 0 bases and J lost 4; bases outside the gene matches: 11. The CDR3 covers 18 residues. Per the germline V gene, CDR1 is SGHRS and CDR2 is YFSETQ. CDR3 DNA: TGCGCCAGCAGCTTGGGGTGGACTAGCGGGACCCTCCGTTACGAGCAGTACTTC. Protein sequence: CASSLGWTSGTLRYEQYF.

The J gene is TRBJ1-5, the V gene TRBV4-2; possible D gene TRBD1, 5 bases. CDR3 length equals 21 residues. V gave up 4 bases and J gave up 4 bases, with 32 bases separating them. Per germline, CDR1 LGHNA and CDR2 YNFKEQ. The chain's CDR3 is CASSPNLRPGRPSIGNQPQHF. The CDR3 bases are TGTGCCAGCAGCCCTAATCTCAGGCCGGGGCGACCATCTATTGGAAATCAGCCCCAGCATTTT.

The chain is built from TRBV10-3 and TRBJ2-7; D remains unclear. This CDR3 comprises 14 residues. V lost 0 bases, J lost 7 bases, and 13 bases lay in between. Germline V CDR1 and CDR2: ENHRY, SYGVKD. CDR3 protein: CAISESRQPGEQYF. DNA for the CDR3: TGTGCCATCAGTGAGTCCAGACAACCCGGGGAGCAGTACTTC.

The rearrangement links TRBV28 to TRBJ1-2; 9 nucleotides align to TRBD1. The V gene end was trimmed by 5 bases and the J gene end by 3 bases; junction bases not matched to a gene: 4. The CDR3 totals 14 residues. CDR1 and CDR2 (germline): MDHEN, SYDVKM. DNA of the CDR3: TGTGCCAGCAGTCTAGGACAGGGGTACTATGGCTACACCTTC. Translation: CASSLGQGYYGYTF.

The chain couples TRBV6-5 to TRBJ1-5; 9 bases align to TRBD1. The CDR3 runs to 13 residues. Unmatched junction bases numbered 2, after V lost 4 bases and J lost 7 bases. Germline CDR1 MNHEY, CDR2 SVGAGI. CDR3 amino acids: CASSWDRDQPQHF. CDR3 in DNA: TGTGCCAGCAGTTGGGACAGGGACCAGCCCCAGCATTTT.

V usage is TRBV2 and J usage is TRBJ2-7; 8 nucleotides agree with TRBD2. The V gene end was trimmed by 7 bases and the J gene end by 4 bases; junction bases not matched to a gene: 6. There are 13 residues in the CDR3. CDR1 and CDR2 from the germline V gene are SNHLY and FYNNEI. This CDR3 reads CASTGGRWYEQYF. CDR3 coding DNA: TGTGCCAGCACGGGGGGGCGGTGGTACGAGCAGTACTTC.

The CDR3 region is CASSEVTTGTGDEQYF. CDR3 nucleotides: TGTGCCAGCAGTGAAGTGACAACCGGGACAGGGGACGAGCAGTACTTC. The V gene is TRBV6-1, the J gene TRBJ2-7; 10 bases match TRBD1. J lost 5 bases, V lost 1 base, and 8 bases had no gene match. The CDR3 loop spans 16 amino acids. Germline values: CDR1 MNHNS, CDR2 SASEGT.

The chain is built from TRBV7-9 and TRBJ1-5; weak D call: TRBD1 (6 bases). There are 17 residues in the CDR3. V dropped 1 base and J dropped 2 bases, with 15 bases sitting between them. The V gene's germline CDR1 is SEHNR and CDR2 FQNEAQ (reference sequence). CDR3 nucleotides: TGTGCCAGCAGCTTAGAGAAGATAGGGGGTGGCAATCAGCCCCAGCATTTT. The encoded protein is CASSLEKIGGGNQPQHF.

Points on this clone: The junction shows a germline mismatch at one end, possibly a read error. The chain links TRBV7-2 to TRBJ1-6; 7 nucleotides align to TRBD1. CDR1 is SGHTA, CDR2 FQGNSA, per germline. The CDR3 runs to 14 residues. CDR3 loop: CAGRWGDSNSPLHF. The CDR3 coding sequence is TGTGCCGGCAGGTGGGGGGACAGTAATTCACCCCTCCACTTT.

The V and J genes are TRBV28 and TRBJ1-4; 8 bases are a match to TRBD1. The CDR3 has 15 amino acids. Germline CDR1 MDHEN, CDR2 SYDVKM. The V segment lost 1 base and the J segment 7 bases; nucleotides outside the gene matches: 5. CDR3 sequence (DNA): TGTGCCAGCAGTTTATATGGGACAGGAGGTGAAAAACTGTTTTTT. Amino acids: CASSLYGTGGEKLFF.

The chain has TRBV4-1 and TRBJ2-5; D not certain. Germline values: CDR1 MGHRA, CDR2 YSYEKL. This CDR3 contains 16 residues. Trimming stripped 0 bases from V and 2 bases from J, with 13 bases between. CDR3 sequence (DNA): TGCGCCAGCAGCCAAGATAAATCGAGACAACAAGAGACCCAGTACTTC. Translating it yields CASSQDKSRQQETQYF.

The CDR3 DNA reads TGTGCCAGCAGCTTGGGACTAGCGGGGGCCTTTCAAGAGACCCAGTACTTC. Translating it yields CASSLGLAGAFQETQYF. This sequence joins TRBV7-3 and TRBJ2-5, with 14 positions matching TRBD2. This CDR3 is built from 17 residues. J gave up 2 bases and V 3 bases, and 5 bases lay outside the gene matches. Germline CDR1 and CDR2: SGHTA and FQGTGA. The entire variable domain, with the rest obtained from reference TRBV7-3 and TRBJ2-5, is as follows: GAGVSQTPSNKVTEKGKYVELRCDPISGHTALYWYRQSLGQGPEFLIYFQGTGAADDSGLPNDRFFAVRPEGSVSTLKIQRTERGDSAVYLCASSLGLAGAFQETQYFGPGTRLLVL.

The chain is built from TRBV7-8 and TRBJ1-2, with D hard to call. Trimming shortened V by 6 bases and J by 4 bases, and 12 bases separated the two germline ends. This CDR3 comprises 13 residues. Germline-derived CDR1 and CDR2 are SGHVS and FQNEAQ. The chain's CDR3 is CASSPEGSYGYTF. DNA for the CDR3: TGTGCCAGCAGTCCGGAGGGTAGCTATGGCTACACCTTC.

J is TRBJ1-5 and V is TRBV4-1; TRBD1 matches at 9 bases. Germline CDR1 and CDR2: MGHRA and YSYEKL. This CDR3 has 16 residues. The ends lost 4 bases at V and 3 bases at J; junction bases unmatched: 7. Written as DNA, the CDR3 is TGCGCCAGCAGCCTAGCCGGGACAGGGCTCAATCAGCCCCAGCATTTT. It yields the protein CASSLAGTGLNQPQHF.

The CDR3 DNA reads TGTGCCAGCAGTGAGACAACAGGGAACAATCAGCCCCAGCATTTT. It specifies CASSETTGNNQPQHF. The chain joins TRBV2 to TRBJ1-5; a weak D match, TRBD1 (6 bases). This CDR3 has 15 amino acids. Trimming pared 3 bases from V and 3 bases from J, leaving 12 bases between. Germline-derived CDR1 and CDR2 are SNHLY and FYNNEI.